These 4 T cell receptor beta chains were sequenced from one sample in a study of cytomegalovirus exposure and HLA in healthy donors. The primer mix had 60 Vbeta and 13 Jbeta primers. Only in-frame clones appear in the TCRdb table, and some are missing; sequencing was by immunoSEQ multiplex PCR. The sample shows under 65,000 clones, approximately 82% of them seen only once. Sample: PBMCs. Receptors were obtained from a man in his fifties in good health and CMV-seronegative.

J is TRBJ1-1 and V is TRBV18, with D possibly matching TRBD1 (5 bases). Germline assignment: CDR1 KGHSH and CDR2 LQKENI. CDR3 length: 13 amino acids. Trimming took off 5 bases at V and 3 bases at J, with 10 bases between the two ends. CDR3 nucleotide sequence: TGTGCCAGCTCAACAGGTCCCGACACTGAAGCTTTCTTT. Protein product: CASSTGPDTEAFF.

The table lists this clone with a count of one. The genes are TRBV6-1 and TRBJ2-7, with a possible D match to TRBD1 (5 bases). This CDR3 comprises 12 residues. With 2 bases removed from V and 8 bases from J, the gap between germline ends came to 10 bases. CDR1 is MNHNS and CDR2 is SASEGT in the germline V gene. The DNA for the CDR3 is TGTGCCAGCAGTGAATCGGCAGGGAAGCAGTACTTC. It is translated as CASSESAGKQYF.

The chain has TRBV7-8 and TRBJ2-7; 7 bases line up with TRBD1. CDR1 SGHVS and CDR2 FQNEAQ come from the germline V gene. The CDR3 totals 15 residues. The V gene end was trimmed by 1 base and the J gene end by 1 base; junction bases not matched to a gene: 4. The chain's CDR3 is CASSLVAGGSYEQYF. The CDR3 bases are TGTGCCAGCAGCTTAGTGGCAGGGGGATCCTACGAGCAGTACTTC.

The V and J genes are TRBV19 and TRBJ1-5, with 8 bases lining up with TRBD1. The CDR3 totals 13 residues. In germline, CDR1 is LNHDA, CDR2 SQIVND (reference sequence). Germline trimming cut 8 bases from V and 8 bases from J; bases unmatched to any gene: 8. This CDR3 is CASRTGHVEPQHF. In DNA, the CDR3 is TGTGCCAGTCGGACAGGGCACGTTGAGCCCCAGCATTTT. The full variable domain, completed using reference TRBV19 and TRBJ1-5, is DGGITQSPKYLFRKEGQNVTLSCEQNLNHDAMYWYRQDPGQGLRLIYYSQIVNDFQKGDIAEGYSVSREKKESFPLTVTSAQKNPTAFYLCASRTGHVEPQHFGDGTRLSIL.